This TCR beta chain came from a study of shared clonotypes between healthy human individuals. V lost 0 bases and J 3 bases, leaving 9 bases between the germline ends. CDR1 and CDR2 (germline): SGHKS, YYEKEE (reference sequence). This CDR3 contains 15 residues. Notes on this clone: Its specificity is unknown.

This was a deep-level run. Produced via immunoSEQ multiplex PCR; TCRdb's table is partial and in-frame only. The sample has approximately 1.9 million clones, roughly 93% seen once; the top ten hold under 2%. Positively selected for CCR7, the CD45RO-negative cells used as naive CD8 cells excluded terminally differentiated effector memory CD45RA+ cells. General observations from the study: Sampling used blood alone; tissue repertoires probably differ. Memory subsets had estimated richness that was generally smaller than that of naive subsets. Relative to their counterparts shared across all four donors, non-shared clonotypes exhibited diminished generation probabilities.

The sequence came from a man between 18 and 29 years old in good health. Some clones in this sample may be carry-over from other donors' samples. The sequenced material came from naive CD8+ T cells from PBMCs. The rearrangement uses TRBV5-5 and TRBJ2-2, with D hard to call. CDR3 in DNA: TGTGCCAGCAGCTTGGAGGGTTCGGACACCGGGGAGCTGTTTTTT. This sequence encodes CASSLEGSDTGELFF.